These T cell receptor beta chains were read from a single sample in a study of response to subunit inactivated influenza vaccine. Each CDR3 protein is one row after TCRdb ran MiXCR on the RT-PCR reads. The profile covers approximately 500,000 distinct CDR3 sequences, with 10% to 15% appearing a single time and around 13% taken by the ten largest. This specimen was PBMCs from blood, taken roughly 48 days after vaccination. Source of these receptors: a man aged 45-65 years who received an inactivated influenza vaccine. The CDR3 runs from the conserved cysteine through the conserved F or W. D genes are given only for firm matches. A clone size is listed for some rows: how often the clone was seen (once, few, many), or a class if it is expanded.

clone_size j_call d_call v_call cdr3_nt cdr3_aa
NA TRBJ2-7 TRBD1 TRBV6-1 TGTGCCAGCAGTGGAGGACAGGTGATCTACGAGCAGTACTTC CASSGGQVIYEQYF
once TRBJ2-7 TRBD2 TRBV11-2 TGTGCCAGCAGCTTAAGATGGGGACTAGCGGGCTCAAGGGACGGGCAGTACTTC CASSLRWGLAGSRDGQYF
many TRBJ1-1 NA TRBV29-1 TGCAGCGTTGGGGAAAACATGAACACTGAAGCTTTCTTT CSVGENMNTEAFF
few TRBJ2-5 NA TRBV7-9 TGTGCCAGCAGCCATACTGCCACGTACCAAGAGACCCAGTACTTC CASSHTATYQETQYF
many TRBJ2-5 TRBD1 TRBV5-5 TGTGCCAGCAGTCGGACAGGGTGGGGTCAAGAGACCCAGTACTTC CASSRTGWGQETQYF
few TRBJ2-3 NA TRBV28 TGTGCCAGCAGTTTGTCCGGGACAAGAAGGGGGACGCAGTATTTT CASSLSGTRRGTQYF
NA TRBJ2-3 NA TRBV2 TGTGCCAGCAGCGCAGACGGGTATACGCAGTATTTT CASSADGYTQYF
NA TRBJ2-7 NA TRBV15 TGTGCCACCAAAGGCCGCGGAACCTACGAGCAGTACTTC CATKGRGTYEQYF
NA TRBJ2-7 NA TRBV10-3 TGTGCCATCAGTGAGCGGGGCCGTAACGAGCAGTACTTC CAISERGRNEQYF
NA TRBJ1-5 NA TRBV6-1 TGTGCCAGCAGCCTAAGCGGACAGAACAATCAGCCCCAGCATTTT CASSLSGQNNQPQHF
NA TRBJ1-5 TRBD1 TRBV20-1 TGCAGTGCTAGTGGGGCAGGGGGTAGGGGCAATCAGCCCCAGCATTTT CSASGAGGRGNQPQHF
many TRBJ2-2 NA TRBV4-3 TGCGCCAGCAGCCAAGATCTTAGGCTCGGGGAGCTGTTTTTT CASSQDLRLGELFF
NA TRBJ2-2 NA TRBV10-3 TGTGCCATCAGTGGCCCCACAGCTAGGTCAGCCGGGGAGCTGTTTTTT CAISGPTARSAGELFF
once TRBJ2-2 TRBD1 TRBV5-1 TGCGCCAGCAGCCCGTCGGACAGGGTTACCGGGGAGCTGTTTTTT CASSPSDRVTGELFF
few TRBJ2-7 TRBD2 TRBV6-1 TGTGCCAGCAGCCTAGTCGGGACTAGCGGGGGTAGGGCCTACGAGCAGTACTTC CASSLVGTSGGRAYEQYF
many TRBJ1-5 NA TRBV10-3 TGTGCCATCAGTGAGCAAGGGGTCGGGAATCAGCCCCAGCATTTT CAISEQGVGNQPQHF
NA TRBJ2-7 TRBD1 TRBV11-1 TGTGCCAGCAGCTCGGACAGGGAGAACTACGAGCAGTACTTC CASSSDRENYEQYF
many TRBJ2-3 TRBD2 TRBV29-1 TGCAGCGTTGAAGATCCCCCGGGGGGTAGCGGGAGGGCCCTCGATACGCAGTATTTT CSVEDPPGGSGRALDTQYF
few TRBJ1-2 NA TRBV7-2 TGTGCCAGCGGGGACAACTATGGCTACACCTTC CASGDNYGYTF
few TRBJ2-7 TRBD1 TRBV7-8 TGTGCCAGCAGCCGCGGGACAGGGGTTTCCTACGAGCAGTACTTC CASSRGTGVSYEQYF
NA TRBJ2-2 TRBD1 TRBV2 TGTGCCAGCAGGCCGAACAGGGGGCTGAGGGGCACCGGGGAGCTGTTTTTT CASRPNRGLRGTGELFF
many TRBJ2-7 TRBD1 TRBV20-1 TGCAGTGCCCCCGGAGTAGGACAGGGGGCTTCCGAGCAGTACTTC CSAPGVGQGASEQYF
NA TRBJ1-5 NA TRBV20-1 TGCAGTGCTAGAAGTTCGGGAAGCAATCAGCCCCAGCATTTT CSARSSGSNQPQHF
NA TRBJ1-6 NA TRBV3-1 TGTGCCAGCAGCCAATACACGGAAGGACCCCTCCACTTT CASSQYTEGPLHF
NA TRBJ2-3 TRBD2 TRBV5-6 TGTGCCAGCGCTCCCTACGGGACTAGCAGTCCCACAGATACGCAGTATTTT CASAPYGTSSPTDTQYF
NA TRBJ2-2 NA TRBV6-5 TGTGCCAGCAGTTACTCGGACTGGGGCGGGGTCACCGGGGAGCTGTTTTTT CASSYSDWGGVTGELFF
few TRBJ2-3 NA TRBV6-5 TGTGCCAGCAGTTACTCGAATCCCCGGACAGATACGCAGTATTTT CASSYSNPRTDTQYF
NA TRBJ1-2 NA TRBV4-3 TGCGCCAGCAGCCGAAGCTCCGAAAACTATGGCTACACCTTC CASSRSSENYGYTF
NA TRBJ2-7 NA TRBV4-1 TGCGCCAGCAGCCAAGAGGTTTTTAGCGGATTGTTCTCCTACGAGCAGTACTTC CASSQEVFSGLFSYEQYF
NA TRBJ2-3 NA TRBV7-2 TGTGCCAGCAGCTTAGCGACCATGTCTAGCGTCCCAGATACGCAGTATTTT CASSLATMSSVPDTQYF
NA TRBJ1-3 NA TRBV5-1 TGCGCCAGCAGCTCGGGGCCTGTCGGAAACACCATATATTTT CASSSGPVGNTIYF
NA TRBJ1-1 TRBD1 TRBV27 TGTGCCAGCAGATTGGACAGGGGTTTTCCTGAAGCTTTCTTT CASRLDRGFPEAFF
many TRBJ2-1 NA TRBV5-1 TGCGCCAGCAGCCGGACAGCCATTGGCCAGTTCTTC CASSRTAIGQFF
NA TRBJ2-1 TRBD2 TRBV7-9 TGTGCCAGCAGCCCACCAACTAGCGTAGTTGAGCAGTTCTTC CASSPPTSVVEQFF
many TRBJ2-5 NA TRBV20-1 TGCAGTGCTAGCCGGCGGGTAGGGACCCAGTACTTC CSASRRVGTQYF
NA TRBJ2-5 NA TRBV5-8 TGTGCCAGCAGCTTCCAGATATCGGACCAAGAGACCCAGTACTTC CASSFQISDQETQYF
few TRBJ1-4 NA TRBV15 TGTGCCACCAGTTTGAGGAAAACTAATGAAAAACTGTTTTTT CATSLRKTNEKLFF
few TRBJ2-1 NA TRBV9 TGTGCCAGCAGCGTCCGGACGGCTGGCACCCGCGAGCAGTTCTTC CASSVRTAGTREQFF
many TRBJ2-2 NA TRBV24-1 TGTGCCACCAGTGATCCGAGAAGGTTTGACACCGGGGAGCTGTTTTTT CATSDPRRFDTGELFF
many TRBJ1-1 NA TRBV29-1 TGCAGCGCGCAAAAGGACAGAGTTGAAGCTTTCTTT CSAQKDRVEAFF
many TRBJ2-7 NA TRBV18 TGTGCCAGCTCACCCCGGGGTAGCGACGAGCAGTACTTC CASSPRGSDEQYF
few TRBJ2-1 NA TRBV4-3 TGCGCCAGCAGCCAAGGCTCAGGGAGAATGAGTGAGCAGTTCTTC CASSQGSGRMSEQFF
many TRBJ2-1 NA TRBV4-1 TGCGCCAGCAGCCAAGACGGTGTTCCGGGGAATGAGCAGTTCTTC CASSQDGVPGNEQFF